The clone carrying this TCR beta chain was detected many times. The antigen remains unidentified. The V and J ends lost 6 bases and 6 bases respectively, with 18 bases between them. This CDR3 comprises 15 residues. Germline CDR1 is SEHNR and CDR2 is FQNEAQ (reference sequence). The data belong to a study of human T cells and chemical hapten exposure. Study-level findings and limits: TCRs whose frequency exceeded 1 in 1000 remained the same following DPC sensitization.

Library preparation tagged each individual cDNA molecule with a unique molecular identifier. In the study's own analysis: The number of TCRs in each sample had a median of about 95,000 and spanned roughly 23,224 to 750,000. Each CDR3 protein is one row after TCRdb ran MiXCR on the RACE reads. It is TCRdb's table, rather than the study itself, that gives the V and J calls and clone size. This sample has 35,000 or so distinct CDR3 sequences, with around 6.8% found just once. The sample's time point: patch test 1, 2 weeks after DPC sensitization. The treatment denotes: therapeutic diphenylcyclopropenone sensitization with weekly scalp DPC. Extraction of total RNA was performed on unfractionated whole blood.

The origin of this receptor is a woman aged 25 to 39 with alopecia areata. Some clones in this sample may be carry-over from other donors' samples. The specimen comprised whole blood, sampled in connection with sensitization to the hapten diphenylcyclopropenone (DPC). The rearrangement links TRBV7-9 to TRBJ2-1; D is ambiguous. In DNA, the CDR3 is TGTGCCAGCAGTCCAACCCCGGACCTACTCAATGAGCAGTTCTTC. Translation gives CASSPTPDLLNEQFF.